This T cell receptor (beta chain) appears in the sequencing data of a study of a mutant IDH1 vaccine in newly diagnosed glioma. Across the whole study: A 62.5% male, about 38% female split and a mean age of 40.4 years characterized treated patients.

The V gene's germline CDR1 is SGHNT and CDR2 YYREEE (reference sequence). The CDR3 has 13 residues. The V end was cut by 2 bases, the J end by 6 bases, with 12 bases between. This clone came up a few times. What it recognizes is unknown. As to time point: week 5, during vaccination. Every vaccine dose comprised 300 ug of mutant IDH1 20-mer peptide plus topical imiquimod. Each tumor in the donors was a new WHO grade 3 or 4 astrocytoma, IDH1-mutant and ATRX-lost. Sequencing was performed with immunoSEQ multiplex PCR; in TCRdb, only in-frame clones are kept and a portion is missing. The sample yields roughly 34,000 clones, about 56% seen once.

This sample comprised PBMCs, obtained from a glioma patient whose treatment included an IDH1 peptide vaccine. This receptor was obtained from a woman aged 18-35 years with glioma. The V call is TRBV5-4, the J call TRBJ2-7, with D uncertain. The CDR3 sequence: CASSFPTSREQYF. The DNA for the CDR3 is TGTGCCAGCAGCTTTCCCACATCACGCGAGCAGTACTTC.